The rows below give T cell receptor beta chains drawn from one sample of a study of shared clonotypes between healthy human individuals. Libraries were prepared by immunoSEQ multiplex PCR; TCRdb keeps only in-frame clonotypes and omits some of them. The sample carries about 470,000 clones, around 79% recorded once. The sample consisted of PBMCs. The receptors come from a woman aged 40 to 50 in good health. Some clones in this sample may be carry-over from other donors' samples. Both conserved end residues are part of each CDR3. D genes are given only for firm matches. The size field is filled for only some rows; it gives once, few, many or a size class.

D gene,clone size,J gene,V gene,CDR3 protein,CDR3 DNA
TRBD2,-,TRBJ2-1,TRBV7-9,CASSLVGGDNEQFF,TGTGCCAGCAGCTTAGTTGGGGGGGATAATGAGCAGTTCTTC
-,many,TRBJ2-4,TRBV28,CASSDIAKNIQYF,TGTGCCAGCAGTGACATAGCCAAAAACATTCAGTACTTC
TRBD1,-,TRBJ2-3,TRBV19,CASKTTGDLLGDTQYF,TGTGCCAGTAAGACGACAGGGGACCTCTTGGGAGATACGCAGTATTTT
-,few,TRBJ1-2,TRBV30,CAWSPQYGYTF,TGTGCCTGGAGCCCGCAATATGGCTACACCTTC
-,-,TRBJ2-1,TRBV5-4,CASSLARSLNEQFF,TGTGCCAGCAGCTTGGCGAGGAGTTTAAATGAGCAGTTCTTC
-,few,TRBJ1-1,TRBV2,CASSTGKWGTEAFF,TGTGCCAGTTCAACAGGGAAATGGGGCACTGAAGCTTTCTTT
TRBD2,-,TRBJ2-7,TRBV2,CAISREGDGEQYF,TGTGCCATCTCTCGGGAGGGGGACGGAGAGCAGTACTTC
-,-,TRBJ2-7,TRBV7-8,CASSHTRTSLYEQYF,TGTGCCAGCAGCCACACAAGGACCTCCCTCTACGAGCAGTACTTC
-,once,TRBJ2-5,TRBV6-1,CASSDGGTQYF,TGTGCCAGCAGTGATGGAGGGACCCAGTACTTC
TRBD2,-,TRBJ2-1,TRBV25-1,CASRTSSGRVNNEQFF,TGTGCCAGCAGGACCTCCAGCGGGAGGGTTAACAATGAGCAGTTCTTC
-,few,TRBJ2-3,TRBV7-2,CASSLALGDTQYF,TGTGCCAGCAGCTTAGCGTTGGGGGATACGCAGTATTTT
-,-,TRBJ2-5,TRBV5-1,CASSSTGVQETQYF,TGCGCCAGCAGCTCGACAGGTGTACAAGAGACCCAGTACTTC
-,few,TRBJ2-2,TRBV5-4,CASSLVHTGELFF,TGTGCCAGCAGCTTGGTACACACCGGGGAGCTGTTTTTT
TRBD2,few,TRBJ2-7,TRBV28,CASSPGLAGAGYEQYF,TGTGCCAGCAGTCCCGGACTAGCGGGAGCCGGCTACGAGCAGTACTTC
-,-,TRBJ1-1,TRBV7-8,CASSSSGAEAFF,TGTGCCAGCAGCTCAAGTGGGGCTGAAGCTTTCTTT
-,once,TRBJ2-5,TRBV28,CASSFGSGQETQYF,TGTGCCAGCAGTTTTGGAAGCGGACAAGAGACCCAGTACTTC
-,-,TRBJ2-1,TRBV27,CASSLSGRSNNEQFF,TGTGCCAGCAGTTTAAGTGGACGGAGTAACAATGAGCAGTTCTTC
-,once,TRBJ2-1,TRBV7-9,CASSLGTNYNEQFF,TGTGCCAGCAGCTTAGGGACTAACTACAATGAGCAGTTCTTC
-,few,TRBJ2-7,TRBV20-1,CSTGLSYEQYF,TGCAGCACCGGGCTCTCCTACGAGCAGTACTTC
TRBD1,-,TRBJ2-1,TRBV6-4,CASSEMGQGSKQFF,TGTGCCAGCAGTGAGATGGGACAGGGGTCTAAGCAGTTCTTC
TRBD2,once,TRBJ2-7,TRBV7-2,CASRSRLAGRYEQYF,TGTGCCAGCAGATCTAGACTAGCGGGACGCTACGAGCAGTACTTC
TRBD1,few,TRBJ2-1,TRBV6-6,CASRETDRGRKFF,TGTGCCAGCAGGGAAACTGACAGGGGACGGAAGTTCTTC
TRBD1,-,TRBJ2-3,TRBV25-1,CASSEPGQGSYTQYF,TGTGCCAGCAGTGAACCGGGACAGGGATCGTATACGCAGTATTTT
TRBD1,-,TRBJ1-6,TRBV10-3,CAISEGQGVRTLHF,TGTGCCATCAGTGAAGGGCAGGGGGTACGGACCCTCCACTTT
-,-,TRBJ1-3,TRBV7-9,CASSSGVGTGNTIYF,TGTGCCAGCAGCTCCGGGGTCGGGACTGGAAACACCATATATTTT
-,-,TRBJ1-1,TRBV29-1,CSAATGMNTEAFF,TGCAGCGCGGCGACAGGAATGAACACTGAAGCTTTCTTT
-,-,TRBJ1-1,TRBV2,CASSEIGRGTEAFF,TGTGCCAGCAGTGAAATAGGACGGGGGACTGAAGCTTTCTTT
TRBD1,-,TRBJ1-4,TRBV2,CASSEGQGPTNEKLFF,TGTGCCAGCAGTGAGGGACAGGGACCAACTAATGAAAAACTGTTTTTT
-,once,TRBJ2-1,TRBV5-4,CASSLAGLAKRYNEQFF,TGTGCCAGCAGCTTGGCGGGGCTAGCGAAGAGATACAATGAGCAGTTCTTC
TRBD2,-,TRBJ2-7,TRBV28,CASSLLAGAIEQYF,TGTGCCAGCAGCCTACTAGCGGGAGCTATCGAGCAGTACTTC
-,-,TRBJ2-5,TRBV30,CAWGVGGVTGQETQYF,TGTGCCTGGGGTGTAGGGGGGGTAACGGGGCAAGAGACCCAGTACTTC
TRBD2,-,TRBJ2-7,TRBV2,CASRTSGPAHEQYF,TGTGCCAGCAGAACTAGCGGACCCGCTCACGAGCAGTACTTC
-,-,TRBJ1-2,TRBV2,CASSYTGSVSGYTF,TGTGCCAGCAGCTATACAGGGAGCGTCTCTGGCTACACCTTC
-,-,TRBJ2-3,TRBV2,CASRPGLGTQYF,TGTGCCAGCAGACCGGGGTTGGGTACGCAGTATTTT
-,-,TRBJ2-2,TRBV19,CASRPTSNTGELFF,TGTGCCAGTAGGCCTACTTCGAACACCGGGGAGCTGTTTTTT
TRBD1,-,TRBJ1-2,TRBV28,CASTFGTGGESYTF,TGTGCCAGCACTTTTGGAACAGGGGGCGAAAGCTACACCTTC
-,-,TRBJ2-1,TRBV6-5,CASRTSPYNEQFF,TGTGCCAGCAGAACTAGCCCCTACAATGAGCAGTTCTTC
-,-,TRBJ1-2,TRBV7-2,CASSLAGASYGYTF,TGTGCCAGCAGCTTAGCGGGGGCAAGCTATGGCTACACCTTC
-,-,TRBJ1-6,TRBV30,CAWSAGQNNSPLHF,TGTGCCTGGAGTGCAGGACAGAATAATTCACCCCTCCACTTT
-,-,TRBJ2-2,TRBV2,CASSEFRTSNTGELFF,TGTGCCAGCAGTGAATTTCGGACTTCGAACACCGGGGAGCTGTTTTTT
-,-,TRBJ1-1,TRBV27,CASSLMRNTEAFF,TGTGCCAGCAGTTTAATGAGGAACACTGAAGCTTTCTTT
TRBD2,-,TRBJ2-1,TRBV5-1,CATQPLAGVSDEQFF,TGCGCCACCCAACCCCTAGCGGGAGTGTCGGATGAGCAGTTCTTC
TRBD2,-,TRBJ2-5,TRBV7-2,CASSLVNSGTPRGETQYF,TGTGCCAGCAGCTTAGTTAATAGCGGGACTCCGCGAGGGGAGACCCAGTACTTC
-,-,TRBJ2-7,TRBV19,CASSPTGLTNSYEQYF,TGTGCCAGTAGCCCTACGGGGCTAACCAACTCCTACGAGCAGTACTTC
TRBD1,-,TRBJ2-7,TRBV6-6,CASSPGQAIYEQYF,TGTGCCAGCAGCCCGGGACAGGCGATTTACGAGCAGTACTTC
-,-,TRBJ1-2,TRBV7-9,CASSSLSGTGGYTF,TGTGCCAGCAGCTCCCTATCGGGGACGGGCGGCTACACCTTC
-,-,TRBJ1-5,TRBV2,CASSELGQGNQPQHF,TGTGCCAGCAGTGAATTGGGGCAGGGGAATCAGCCCCAGCATTTT
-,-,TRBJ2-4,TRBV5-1,CASSAGQRGNIQYF,TGCGCCAGCAGCGCCGGACAGAGAGGAAACATTCAGTACTTC
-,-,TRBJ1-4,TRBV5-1,CASSLRQASLNEKLFF,TGCGCCAGCAGCCTCAGACAGGCCTCCCTAAATGAAAAACTGTTTTTT
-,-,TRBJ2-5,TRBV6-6,CASTPGWETQYF,TGTGCCAGCACCCCCGGTTGGGAGACCCAGTACTTC
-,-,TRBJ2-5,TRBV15,CATSREVNPQETQYF,TGTGCCACCAGCAGAGAAGTAAACCCACAAGAGACCCAGTACTTC
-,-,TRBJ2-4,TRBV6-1,CASSERGQGWDIQYF,TGTGCCAGCAGTGAAAGGGGTCAGGGGTGGGACATTCAGTACTTC
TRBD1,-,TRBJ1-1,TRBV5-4,CASSFGQGNTEAFF,TGTGCCAGCAGCTTCGGACAGGGGAACACTGAAGCTTTCTTT
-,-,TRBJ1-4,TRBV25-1,CASSEFGYEKLFF,TGTGCCAGCAGTGAATTTGGGTATGAAAAACTGTTTTTT
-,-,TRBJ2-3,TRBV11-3,CASSLGLGRTDTQYF,TGTGCCAGCAGCTTAGGATTGGGCAGAACAGATACGCAGTATTTT